The rows below give T cell receptor beta chains drawn from one sample of a study of blood T cell repertoires in COVID-19. Repertoires were generated with immunoSEQ multiplex PCR, while TCRdb's copy carries only in-frame clones and drops some. This sample carries 350,000 to 400,000 clones, about 88% of them seen once, and the ten largest clones take about 7%. Sequencing input: peripheral blood. All receptors come from a woman in her sixties or seventies with COVID-19, enrolled during active disease. The CDR3 runs from the conserved cysteine through the conserved F or W. A D gene is named only where the DNA matches it firmly. A clone size is listed for some rows: how often the clone was seen (once, few, many), or a class if it is expanded.

clone size	J gene	D gene	V gene	CDR3 DNA	CDR3 protein
.	TRBJ2-3	.	TRBV24-1	TGTGCCACCAGTGATCCGCAGGGGGGAGGCACAGATACGCAGTATTTT	CATSDPQGGGTDTQYF
.	TRBJ2-2	.	TRBV5-5	TGTGCCAGCAGCTTGGTGCGGATTTCGAACACCGGGGAGCTGTTTTTT	CASSLVRISNTGELFF
once	TRBJ1-1	.	TRBV10-3	TGTGCCATCAGTGAATCTAGCCGAAACCGGGACACTGAAGCTTTCTTT	CAISESSRNRDTEAFF
.	TRBJ1-2	TRBD1	TRBV7-3	TGTGCCAGCAGCTTAAATACCGCAGGGGGCTCGAACTATGGCTACACCTTC	CASSLNTAGGSNYGYTF
.	TRBJ2-1	.	TRBV5-4	TGTGCCAGCACCAGAGGGAGCTCCTACAATGAGCAGTTCTTC	CASTRGSSYNEQFF
once	TRBJ2-2	TRBD1	TRBV10-3	TGTGCCATCAGTGACAGGGGGACAGCCGGGTTGGAGGAGCTGTTTTTT	CAISDRGTAGLEELFF
.	TRBJ1-3	TRBD1	TRBV5-1	TGCGCCAGCAGCTTCGGGACAGCACAAAACACCATATATTTT	CASSFGTAQNTIYF
once	TRBJ1-2	TRBD1	TRBV6-6	TGTGCCAGCAGTTACGTTGGCAGGGGGCCGGATGGCTACACCTTC	CASSYVGRGPDGYTF
.	TRBJ1-1	.	TRBV6-5	TGTGCCAGCAGTTACCGGGGATATGCTTTCTTT	CASSYRGYAFF
.	TRBJ2-4	.	TRBV30	TGTGCCTGGACCGCGGGACGTCTATCCCACATTCAGTACTTC	CAWTAGRLSHIQYF
.	TRBJ2-1	TRBD2	TRBV4-2	TGTGCCAGCAGCCGGCAGACTAGCACCAATGAGCAGTTCTTC	CASSRQTSTNEQFF
.	TRBJ2-5	.	TRBV11-2	TGTGCCAGCAGCTTAATAGGTGGGGCCTTCAGGGAGACCCAGTACTTC	CASSLIGGAFRETQYF
.	TRBJ2-3	.	TRBV19	TGTGCCACCCCCTCTAGCGACTCTAGGACAGATACGCAGTATTTT	CATPSSDSRTDTQYF
.	TRBJ2-5	TRBD2	TRBV29-1	TGCAGCGTCCCAGGGACTAGCGGGGGGGAGACCCAGTACTTC	CSVPGTSGGETQYF
.	TRBJ1-6	TRBD1	TRBV27	TGTGCCAGCAGTTTAAGACAGGGGAATTCACCCCTCCACTTT	CASSLRQGNSPLHF
.	TRBJ2-7	TRBD2	TRBV7-2	TGTGCCAGCAGCTTAGGCCGGGACTACCCCCGGCAGTACTTC	CASSLGRDYPRQYF
.	TRBJ1-6	.	TRBV6-1	TGTGCCAGCAGTGACAGGGCTTTTAATTCACCCCTCCACTTT	CASSDRAFNSPLHF
.	TRBJ2-1	.	TRBV7-2	TGTGCCAGCAGCCCCGACGTTTGGGGCTCCAATGAGCAGTTCTTC	CASSPDVWGSNEQFF
.	TRBJ1-2	.	TRBV11-3	TGTGCCAGCAGTTCCGGGGGGGCTGGCTACACCTTC	CASSSGGAGYTF
.	TRBJ1-3	.	TRBV9	TGTGCCAGCAGCCTCTCTGGAAACACCATATATTTT	CASSLSGNTIYF